This note documents a single T cell receptor beta chain sequence. This record comes from a study of blood T cell repertoires in COVID-19. Germline assignment: CDR1 LNHDA and CDR2 SQIVND (reference sequence). The length of the CDR3 is 11 residues. Trimming took 2 bases from V and 7 from J, leaving 5 bases between them. Recruited during active infection, patients (from Seattle) were subsequently followed longitudinally. TCRdb's table, derived via immunoSEQ multiplex PCR, lists solely in-frame clones and lacks some. This sample has about 500,000 clones, with roughly nine tenths found just once. This chain connects TRBV19 to TRBJ1-1; D is unresolved. Sequencing used peripheral blood. The sequence was collected from a man between 18 and 29 years old with COVID-19, enrolled during active disease. CDR3 DNA sequence: TGTGCCAGTAGTATAACAGATGAAGCTTTCTTT. Translated, it gives CASSITDEAFF.